The rows below give T cell receptor beta chains drawn from one sample of a study of CD8+CD57+ T cells in acquired aplastic anemia. TCRdb used MiXCR to reprocess the reads, holding one entry per CDR3 protein. The sample carries a few hundred thousand distinct CDR3 sequences, around 50% recorded once. Sequenced: sorted CD4+, CD8+, or CD8+CD57+ T cells (not recorded which) from PBMCs. These receptors came from a human donor with aplastic anemia. Both conserved end residues are part of each CDR3. The D gene is left open where the match is weak. Some rows mark clone size as missing; the rest say once, few, many or name a class of expanded clone.

J: TRBJ2-7; D: NA; V: TRBV10-3; size: NA; CDR3: CAISDLLYSKQYF; DNA: TGTGCCATCAGTGACCTCCTTTATTCAAAGCAGTACTTC
J: TRBJ1-1; D: NA; V: TRBV5-1; size: many; CDR3: CASSFHEDTEAFF; DNA: TGCGCCAGCAGCTTTCATGAGGACACTGAAGCTTTCTTT
J: TRBJ2-2; D: NA; V: TRBV18; size: few; CDR3: CASSSDRNTGELFF; DNA: TGTGCCAGCTCTTCCGACAGGAACACCGGGGAGCTGTTTTTT
J: TRBJ2-5; D: NA; V: TRBV7-9; size: many; CDR3: CASSPLTGILRGETQYF; DNA: TGTGCCAGCAGCCCCCTCACAGGGATACTAAGGGGGGAGACCCAGTACTTC
J: TRBJ1-5; D: NA; V: TRBV20-1; size: NA; CDR3: CSARVKTWGNRPQHF; DNA: TGCAGTGCCAGAGTTAAGACTTGGGGAAATCGGCCCCAGCATTTT
J: TRBJ2-5; D: NA; V: TRBV12-3/TRBV12-4; size: many; CDR3: CASSFSQAKETQYF; DNA: TGTGCCAGCAGTTTTAGCCAGGCCAAAGAGACCCAGTACTTC
J: TRBJ2-7; D: NA; V: TRBV4-1; size: NA; CDR3: CASSQDPGPVYEQYF; DNA: TGCGCCAGCAGCCAAGATCCGGGGCCGGTCTACGAGCAGTACTTC
J: TRBJ2-3; D: TRBD2; V: TRBV5-1; size: few; CDR3: CASSLVRGWIDTQYF; DNA: TGCGCCAGCAGCTTGGTGCGGGGGTGGATAGATACGCAGTATTTT
J: TRBJ1-5; D: NA; V: TRBV12-3/TRBV12-4; size: NA; CDR3: CAGSRGTTGRPQHF; DNA: TGTGCCGGCAGTCGCGGGACAACTGGGCGGCCCCAGCATTTT
J: TRBJ2-3; D: TRBD2; V: TRBV3-1; size: NA; CDR3: CASSEPLAGTEYF; DNA: TGTGCCAGCAGTGAGCCTCTAGCGGGGACGGAGTATTTT
J: TRBJ1-5; D: NA; V: TRBV2; size: NA; CDR3: CASSRGNVSNQPQHF; DNA: TGTGCCAGCAGTCGGGGGAATGTAAGCAATCAGCCCCAGCATTTT
J: TRBJ2-1; D: TRBD2; V: TRBV25-1; size: once; CDR3: CASTFPGTSGYNEQFF; DNA: TGTGCCAGCACCTTTCCCGGGACTAGCGGTTACAATGAGCAGTTCTTC
J: TRBJ1-1; D: TRBD1; V: TRBV5-6; size: NA; CDR3: CASSLWDRAYTEAFF; DNA: TGTGCCAGCAGCTTATGGGACAGGGCTTACACTGAAGCTTTCTTT
J: TRBJ1-2; D: TRBD1; V: TRBV7-9; size: NA; CDR3: CACGLGQGVGTVYGYTF; DNA: TGTGCCTGCGGCCTAGGACAGGGAGTGGGTACGGTCTATGGCTACACCTTC
J: TRBJ1-2; D: NA; V: TRBV7-7; size: NA; CDR3: CARGSGGKDGYTF; DNA: TGTGCTAGAGGCTCGGGAGGGAAGGATGGCTACACCTTC
J: TRBJ1-1; D: TRBD1; V: TRBV7-9; size: NA; CDR3: CVSRTGAENTEAFF; DNA: TGTGTCAGCAGGACAGGGGCGGAGAACACTGAAGCTTTCTTT
J: TRBJ2-7; D: TRBD1; V: TRBV7-3; size: NA; CDR3: CASSLGDRGYEQYF; DNA: TGTGCCAGCAGCTTAGGGGACAGGGGTTACGAGCAGTACTTC
J: TRBJ2-6; D: NA; V: TRBV6-2/TRBV6-3; size: NA; CDR3: CASSFFSDSGANVLTF; DNA: TGTGCCAGCAGTTTTTTCTCCGACTCTGGGGCCAACGTCCTGACTTTC
J: TRBJ1-1; D: NA; V: TRBV2; size: NA; CDR3: CASSLGVGWTEAFF; DNA: TGTGCCAGCAGTTTAGGGGTAGGATGGACTGAAGCTTTCTTT
J: TRBJ1-6; D: NA; V: TRBV9; size: once; CDR3: CASSAQGTGSPLHF; DNA: TGTGCCAGCAGCGCCCAGGGTACTGGATCACCCCTCCACTTT
J: TRBJ1-1; D: NA; V: TRBV9; size: NA; CDR3: CASTETGLMNTEAFF; DNA: TGTGCCAGCACGGAGACGGGCTTAATGAACACTGAAGCTTTCTTT
J: TRBJ2-7; D: TRBD1; V: TRBV10-3; size: many; CDR3: CAISGTGGAGEQYF; DNA: TGTGCCATCAGCGGGACAGGGGGCGCGGGCGAGCAGTACTTC
J: TRBJ2-7; D: TRBD2; V: TRBV6-1; size: many; CDR3: CASSVGLAGGPRYEQYF; DNA: TGTGCCAGCAGTGTGGGACTAGCGGGGGGGCCTAGGTACGAGCAGTACTTC
J: TRBJ2-1; D: TRBD2; V: TRBV20-1; size: many; CDR3: CSANPMAGGYNEQFF; DNA: TGCAGTGCTAATCCTATGGCGGGGGGTTACAATGAGCAGTTCTTC
J: TRBJ2-1; D: TRBD1; V: TRBV2; size: NA; CDR3: CASSVWLGGGNEQFF; DNA: TGTGCCAGCAGTGTTTGGCTAGGGGGCGGGAATGAGCAGTTCTTC
J: TRBJ1-5; D: NA; V: TRBV19; size: NA; CDR3: CASSEGPYSNQPQHF; DNA: TGTGCCAGTAGTGAGGGCCCCTATAGCAATCAGCCCCAGCATTTT
J: TRBJ2-7; D: NA; V: TRBV15; size: NA; CDR3: CATSREVPGEEQYF; DNA: TGTGCCACCAGCAGAGAGGTTCCAGGGGAAGAGCAGTACTTC
J: TRBJ2-1; D: TRBD2; V: TRBV7-2; size: NA; CDR3: CASRPGLAGEVNEQLF; DNA: TGTGCCAGCAGGCCGGGACTAGCGGGGGAGGTCAATGAGCAGCTCTTC
J: TRBJ2-6; D: NA; V: TRBV2; size: NA; CDR3: CASSEGGGTF; DNA: TGTGCCAGCAGTGAGGGGGGCGGCACTTTC
J: TRBJ2-7; D: NA; V: TRBV7-2; size: NA; CDR3: CASSLALTDLREQYF; DNA: TGTGCCAGCAGCTTAGCGCTTACCGACCTACGAGAGCAGTACTTC
J: TRBJ1-2; D: NA; V: TRBV19; size: NA; CDR3: CASSIRTSMDGYTF; DNA: TGTGCCAGTAGTATTAGAACCTCTATGGATGGCTACACCTTC
J: TRBJ1-5; D: NA; V: TRBV3-1; size: NA; CDR3: CASSQDGGRNNQPQRF; DNA: TGTGCCAGCAGCCAAGATGGGGGAAGGAACAATCAGCCCCAGCGTTTT
J: TRBJ1-2; D: TRBD1; V: TRBV12-3/TRBV12-4; size: few; CDR3: CASRTGYGNTF; DNA: TGTGCCAGCAGGACAGGGTATGGAAACACCTTC
J: TRBJ2-2; D: NA; V: TRBV6-5; size: many; CDR3: CASSLGHGARTGELFF; DNA: TGTGCCAGCAGCCTGGGACACGGCGCCCGGACCGGGGAGCTGTTTTTT
J: TRBJ2-3; D: NA; V: TRBV14; size: many; CDR3: CASSLTGTQYF; DNA: TGTGCCAGCAGCCTCACGGGTACGCAGTATTTT
J: TRBJ2-2; D: TRBD2; V: TRBV10-3; size: many; CDR3: CAIRNPGLAGTNTGELFF; DNA: TGTGCCATCAGGAACCCGGGACTAGCGGGGACGAACACCGGGGAGCTGTTTTTT
J: TRBJ2-2; D: NA; V: TRBV12-3/TRBV12-4; size: NA; CDR3: CAGSDRTGNTGELFF; DNA: TGTGCCGGCAGTGACCGGACGGGGAACACCGGGGAGCTGTTTTTT
J: TRBJ1-2; D: NA; V: TRBV20-1; size: NA; CDR3: CSADIGGASYGYTF; DNA: TGCAGTGCTGATATCGGGGGGGCCTCGTATGGCTACACCTTC
J: TRBJ1-4; D: NA; V: TRBV20-1; size: NA; CDR3: CSATVAGLHEKLFF; DNA: TGCAGTGCTACCGTGGCCGGACTACATGAAAAACTGTTTTTT